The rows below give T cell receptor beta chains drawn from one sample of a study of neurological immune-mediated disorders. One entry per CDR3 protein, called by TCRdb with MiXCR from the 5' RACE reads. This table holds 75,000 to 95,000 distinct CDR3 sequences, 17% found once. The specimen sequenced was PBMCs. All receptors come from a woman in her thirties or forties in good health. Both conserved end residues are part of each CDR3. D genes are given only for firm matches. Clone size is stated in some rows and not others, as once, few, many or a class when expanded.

CASISGGGELFF,TGTGCCAGCATCAGCGGGGGGGGGGAGCTGTTTTTT,TRBJ2-2,TRBD2,many,TRBV12-3/TRBV12-4
CSARDPVGGGTEAFF,TGCAGTGCTAGAGATCCGGTGGGAGGGGGCACTGAAGCTTTCTTT,TRBJ1-1,.,many,TRBV20-1
CASSQGWTNRYF,TGTGCCAGCAGCCAAGGGTGGACAAATCGGTACTTC,TRBJ2-7,.,few,TRBV3-1
CASSLFGGGAANEQFF,TGTGCCAGCAGCCTGTTTGGCGGGGGGGCTGCGAATGAGCAGTTCTTC,TRBJ2-1,TRBD2,many,TRBV7-2
CASSLVPGQTGELFF,TGCGCCAGCAGCTTGGTACCGGGTCAAACCGGGGAGCTGTTTTTT,TRBJ2-2,.,many,TRBV5-1
CASSFGQSLNYGYTF,TGTGCCAGCAGTTTCGGACAGAGCTTAAACTATGGCTACACCTTC,TRBJ1-2,.,few,TRBV28
CASSLAPNTEAFF,TGTGCCAGCAGTTTAGCCCCGAACACTGAAGCTTTCTTT,TRBJ1-1,.,many,TRBV12-3/TRBV12-4
CASKPWGISTGPQHF,TGTGCCAGCAAACCTTGGGGGATCTCGACGGGGCCCCAGCATTTT,TRBJ1-5,.,many,TRBV28
CASSPGDRAVNTEAFF,TGCGCCAGCAGCCCCGGCGACAGGGCTGTGAACACTGAAGCTTTCTTT,TRBJ1-1,TRBD1,many,TRBV4-3
CASSHSLTHSNQPQHF,TGCGCCAGCAGCCATTCCCTAACGCATAGCAATCAGCCCCAGCATTTT,TRBJ1-5,.,many,TRBV4-3
CASSLLTGASGELFF,TGTGCCAGCAGTTTACTGACGGGGGCTTCCGGGGAGCTGTTTTTT,TRBJ2-2,.,many,TRBV12-3/TRBV12-4
CASTAGQGGHNEQFF,TGTGCCAGCACCGCGGGACAGGGGGGCCACAATGAGCAGTTCTTC,TRBJ2-1,TRBD1,medium-sized,TRBV7-2
CASSFVRNGYTF,TGTGCCAGCAGTTTTGTCCGCAATGGCTACACCTTC,TRBJ1-2,.,many,TRBV12-3/TRBV12-4
CASQFLNLAGGPSQHF,TGTGCCAGCCAGTTCCTAAATCTGGCAGGGGGACCCTCCCAGCATTTT,TRBJ1-5,TRBD1,many,TRBV6-2/TRBV6-3
CSARDLRAGNNYGYTF,TGCAGTGCTAGAGATCTAAGGGCAGGAAACAACTATGGCTACACCTTC,TRBJ1-2,.,.,TRBV20-1
CSALKPGTQETQYF,TGCAGTGCCCTGAAGCCCGGGACCCAAGAGACCCAGTACTTC,TRBJ2-5,.,few,TRBV20-1
CASSLSWGQGEDTQYF,TGTGCCAGCAGTTTATCCTGGGGACAGGGGGAGGATACGCAGTATTTT,TRBJ2-3,TRBD1,.,TRBV12-3/TRBV12-4
CASSLSGRAFF,TGTGCCAGCAGCTTGTCGGGGCGAGCTTTCTTT,TRBJ1-1,.,many,TRBV5-6
CAWSVLPTNYGYTF,TGTGCCTGGAGTGTACTCCCCACCAACTATGGCTACACCTTC,TRBJ1-2,.,.,TRBV30
CASSLARDLGEETQYF,TGCGCCAGCAGCTTGGCACGGGACCTTGGGGAGGAGACCCAGTACTTC,TRBJ2-5,.,.,TRBV5-1
CASTSGPDDTGELFF,TGTGCCAGCACTTCCGGACCGGACGACACCGGGGAGCTGTTTTTT,TRBJ2-2,.,few,TRBV5-6
CASSLREGQGSQPQHF,TGTGCCAGCAGCTTGAGAGAGGGACAGGGGAGTCAGCCCCAGCATTTT,TRBJ1-5,TRBD1,many,TRBV5-6
CASSLARGEPQHF,TGCGCCAGCAGCTTGGCCAGGGGGGAGCCCCAGCATTTT,TRBJ1-5,TRBD1,many,TRBV5-1
CATSGFGQGNSDTQYF,TGTGCCACCAGTGGGTTTGGACAGGGCAATTCGGATACGCAGTATTTT,TRBJ2-3,TRBD1,medium-sized,TRBV24-1
CSAPFRGETQYF,TGCAGTGCCCCTTTCCGGGGAGAGACCCAGTACTTC,TRBJ2-5,.,many,TRBV20-1
CVSSYREGEPQHF,TGTGTCAGCAGCTACAGGGAGGGGGAGCCCCAGCATTTT,TRBJ1-5,.,.,TRBV12-3/TRBV12-4
CSATGAGTVINEKLFF,TGCAGTGCTACAGGTGCCGGGACGGTAATTAATGAAAAACTGTTTTTT,TRBJ1-4,.,many,TRBV20-1
CASSQLRSYNEQFF,TGTGCCAGCAGCCAACTACGCTCCTACAATGAGCAGTTCTTC,TRBJ2-1,.,many,TRBV4-2
CASSLGKEDTQYF,TGCGCCAGCAGCTTGGGAAAGGAAGATACGCAGTATTTT,TRBJ2-3,.,many,TRBV5-1
CASSYTKDGGNTGELFF,TGTGCCAGCAGTTATACGAAGGATGGGGGGAACACCGGGGAGCTGTTTTTT,TRBJ2-2,.,many,TRBV6-5
CASSYSTSTGGGYTF,TGTGCCAGCAGTTACTCGACGTCGACAGGGGGCGGCTACACCTTC,TRBJ1-2,TRBD1,many,TRBV6-2/TRBV6-3
CSAAGGRDEQFF,TGCAGTGCCGCGGGGGGGCGTGATGAGCAGTTCTTC,TRBJ2-1,TRBD2,many,TRBV20-1
CAWSARVGGTEAFF,TGTGCCTGGAGTGCACGCGTGGGGGGAACTGAAGCTTTCTTT,TRBJ1-1,.,many,TRBV30
CASSPKDRLNTEAFF,TGTGCCAGCAGCCCCAAAGACAGACTGAACACTGAAGCTTTCTTT,TRBJ1-1,.,many,TRBV7-9
CASSPGLAGGRKRGMSSYNEQFF,TGTGCCAGCAGTCCTGGACTAGCGGGGGGGCGGAAACGAGGAATGAGCTCCTACAATGAGCAGTTCTTC,TRBJ2-1,TRBD2,.,TRBV28
CASSFGGDGYTF,TGCGCCAGCAGCTTCGGGGGTGATGGCTACACCTTC,TRBJ1-2,.,many,TRBV5-1
CSASPPPADTQYF,TGCAGTGCTAGTCCGCCACCCGCAGATACGCAGTATTTT,TRBJ2-3,.,.,TRBV20-1
CSANTPGTSGRALFEQFF,TGCAGTGCTAATACTCCCGGGACTAGCGGGAGGGCCCTTTTTGAGCAGTTCTTC,TRBJ2-1,TRBD2,.,TRBV20-1
CASSLVGRGVTEAFF,TGTGCCAGCAGCTTGGTCGGCAGGGGGGTAACCGAAGCTTTCTTT,TRBJ1-1,TRBD1,.,TRBV5-4
CSARRLASTDTQYF,TGCAGTGCTAGGCGACTAGCTAGCACAGATACGCAGTATTTT,TRBJ2-3,TRBD2,many,TRBV20-1
CASSLSGSGDTQETQYF,TGCGCCAGCAGCTTGTCCGGTAGCGGGGACACCCAAGAGACCCAGTACTTC,TRBJ2-5,TRBD2,many,TRBV5-1
CSARDLWGDTEAFF,TGCAGTGCTAGAGATTTATGGGGGGATACTGAAGCTTTCTTT,TRBJ1-1,.,many,TRBV20-1
CASSTDRATDTQYF,TGTGCCAGCAGCACCGACAGGGCCACAGATACGCAGTATTTT,TRBJ2-3,TRBD1,many,TRBV12-3/TRBV12-4
CASSLVVVKGNQPQHF,TGTGCCAGCAGTTTGGTAGTAGTGAAGGGTAATCAGCCCCAGCATTTT,TRBJ1-5,.,.,TRBV12-3/TRBV12-4
CASSETGRENIQYF,TGTGCCAGCAGTGAAACAGGGCGGGAAAACATTCAGTACTTC,TRBJ2-4,.,many,TRBV2